This is a list of T cell receptor beta chains from one sample in a study of blood T cell repertoires in COVID-19. This table comes from immunoSEQ multiplex PCR, and its TCRdb copy is limited to in-frame clones, with some not included. The table has approximately 400,000 clones, around nine tenths seen once. Specimen: PBMCs or T cells enriched from blood (not recorded which). These receptors all come from a woman between 18 and 29 years old who had recovered from COVID-19. CDR3s include the opening cysteine and the closing phenylalanine or tryptophan. Each record gives: J gene, clone size, V gene, D gene, CDR3 DNA, CDR3 protein. D genes are given only for firm matches. Clone size is shown for a subset of rows, as once, few, many or a class of expanded clone.

j_call: TRBJ2-1; clone_size: NA; v_call: TRBV21-1; d_call: NA; cdr3_nt: TGTGCCAGCAGCAAAGCGCCCGCAGGGGGCGCCAGTCGTGAAGAGCAGTTCTTC; cdr3_aa: CASSKAPAGGASREEQFF
j_call: TRBJ1-1; clone_size: NA; v_call: TRBV7-2; d_call: NA; cdr3_nt: TGTGCCAGCAGCAAGGACAGCATGAACACTGAAGCTTTCTTT; cdr3_aa: CASSKDSMNTEAFF
j_call: TRBJ2-7; clone_size: NA; v_call: TRBV15; d_call: TRBD2; cdr3_nt: TGTGCCACCAGCATCAAAGCGGGGGGCGGTGAGCAGTACTTC; cdr3_aa: CATSIKAGGGEQYF
j_call: TRBJ2-7; clone_size: NA; v_call: TRBV11-2; d_call: NA; cdr3_nt: TGTGCCAGCAGCTGGACTGGCTCCTACGAGCAGTACTTC; cdr3_aa: CASSWTGSYEQYF
j_call: TRBJ2-1; clone_size: NA; v_call: TRBV4-1; d_call: TRBD2; cdr3_nt: TGCGCCAGCAGCCTACCCCCGGGGGGGCAGAAGAATGAGCAGTTCTTC; cdr3_aa: CASSLPPGGQKNEQFF
j_call: TRBJ2-1; clone_size: NA; v_call: TRBV3-1/TRBV3-2; d_call: TRBD2; cdr3_nt: TGTGCCAGCAGCCAAGATATCCCGTATTGGCTGGGACTAGGAATCCATGAGCAGTTCTTC; cdr3_aa: CASSQDIPYWLGLGIHEQFF
j_call: TRBJ1-5; clone_size: NA; v_call: TRBV6-6; d_call: TRBD1; cdr3_nt: TGTGCCAGCAGTTACCTAGGACAGGGTAAGCAGCCCCAGCATTTT; cdr3_aa: CASSYLGQGKQPQHF
j_call: TRBJ1-3; clone_size: NA; v_call: TRBV7-2; d_call: TRBD1; cdr3_nt: TGTGCCAGCAGCTCCTCAGGGGGCTCTGGAAACACCATATATTTT; cdr3_aa: CASSSSGGSGNTIYF
j_call: TRBJ1-1; clone_size: NA; v_call: TRBV19; d_call: NA; cdr3_nt: TGTGCCAGTAGTATCGTGACCCGGGGGACTGAAGCTTTCTTT; cdr3_aa: CASSIVTRGTEAFF
j_call: TRBJ2-1; clone_size: NA; v_call: TRBV19; d_call: NA; cdr3_nt: TGTGCCAGTAGTATAGCGGGGGGCGCGGGCGATGAGCAGTTCTTC; cdr3_aa: CASSIAGGAGDEQFF
j_call: TRBJ1-3; clone_size: few; v_call: TRBV7-6; d_call: TRBD1; cdr3_nt: TGTGCCAGCAGCCCTAGACAGGGTTCGCCTGGAAACACCATATATTTT; cdr3_aa: CASSPRQGSPGNTIYF
j_call: TRBJ1-2; clone_size: NA; v_call: TRBV12-5; d_call: NA; cdr3_nt: TGTGCTAGTGGTTTGGTCGGCGGTGGCTACACCTTC; cdr3_aa: CASGLVGGGYTF
j_call: TRBJ1-1; clone_size: NA; v_call: TRBV3-1/TRBV3-2; d_call: TRBD1; cdr3_nt: TGTGCCAGCAGCCAAGTTCCCTCGACAGGGGGCGTCACTGAAGCTTTCTTT; cdr3_aa: CASSQVPSTGGVTEAFF
j_call: TRBJ1-4; clone_size: once; v_call: TRBV27; d_call: NA; cdr3_nt: TGTGCCAGCAGGGGCCGAGTACAGCGGGTCGGTGAAAAACTGTTTTTT; cdr3_aa: CASRGRVQRVGEKLFF
j_call: TRBJ2-2; clone_size: NA; v_call: TRBV7-2; d_call: TRBD1; cdr3_nt: TGTGCCAGCAGCCGCCGACAGGGCGGATGGAACACCGGGGAGCTGTTTTTT; cdr3_aa: CASSRRQGGWNTGELFF
j_call: TRBJ1-2; clone_size: few; v_call: TRBV2; d_call: NA; cdr3_nt: TGTGCCAGCAGTGTTGCGGTCGGCTACACCTTC; cdr3_aa: CASSVAVGYTF
j_call: TRBJ2-7; clone_size: NA; v_call: TRBV7-2; d_call: NA; cdr3_nt: TGTGCCAGCAGCTTACTTTGGACGAGTATAACTCGTCGGGGGGAGCAGTACTTC; cdr3_aa: CASSLLWTSITRRGEQYF
j_call: TRBJ2-3; clone_size: NA; v_call: TRBV27; d_call: TRBD2; cdr3_nt: TGTGCCAGCAGGCCGGGACTAGCGAAATCGGATACGCAGTATTTT; cdr3_aa: CASRPGLAKSDTQYF
j_call: TRBJ1-2; clone_size: NA; v_call: TRBV6-2/TRBV6-3; d_call: NA; cdr3_nt: TGTGCCAGCAGTTACTCGATGAGGGCTCTTAACTTC; cdr3_aa: CASSYSMRALNF
j_call: TRBJ2-7; clone_size: NA; v_call: TRBV6-5; d_call: NA; cdr3_nt: TGTGCCAGCAGCGCCCTGGGGGGAGCCTACGAGCAGTACTTC; cdr3_aa: CASSALGGAYEQYF
j_call: TRBJ1-6; clone_size: NA; v_call: TRBV7-9; d_call: TRBD1; cdr3_nt: TGTGCCAGCAGCTTACCGTCTGAGGGACAGGGTCCCTATAATTCACCCCTCCACTTT; cdr3_aa: CASSLPSEGQGPYNSPLHF
j_call: TRBJ2-7; clone_size: few; v_call: TRBV4-3; d_call: TRBD1; cdr3_nt: TGCGCCAGCAGCCCAACTTGGACAGGGCCTCCCTACGAGCAGTACTTC; cdr3_aa: CASSPTWTGPPYEQYF